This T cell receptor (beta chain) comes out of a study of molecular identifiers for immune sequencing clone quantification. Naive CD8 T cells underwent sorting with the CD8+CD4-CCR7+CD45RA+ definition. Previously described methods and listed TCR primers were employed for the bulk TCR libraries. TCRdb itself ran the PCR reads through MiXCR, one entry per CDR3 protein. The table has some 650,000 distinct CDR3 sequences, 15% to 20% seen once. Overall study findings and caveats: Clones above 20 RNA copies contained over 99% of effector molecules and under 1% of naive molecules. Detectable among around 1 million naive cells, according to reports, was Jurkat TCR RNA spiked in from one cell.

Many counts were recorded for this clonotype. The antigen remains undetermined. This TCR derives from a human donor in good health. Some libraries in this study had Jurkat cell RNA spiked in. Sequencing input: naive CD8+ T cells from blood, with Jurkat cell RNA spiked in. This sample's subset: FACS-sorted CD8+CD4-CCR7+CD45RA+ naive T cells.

The CDR3 nucleotides read TGCAGCGTTATAGGGAGGGGATCCTACGAGCAGTACTTC. Amino acid sequence: CSVIGRGSYEQYF. V is TRBV29-1 and J is TRBJ2-7, with 7 bases that match TRBD2. There are 13 residues in the CDR3. Trimming removed 5 bases from V and 1 base from J; junction bases left unmatched: 5. Germline CDR1 is SQVTM and CDR2 is ANQGSEA.